A selection of T cell receptor beta chains follows, all from one sample in a study of blood T cell repertoires in COVID-19. Profiling relied on immunoSEQ multiplex PCR, and the TCRdb table lists in-frame clones only, not all of them. The data show around 100,000 clones, about 84% seen once. The sequenced material came from peripheral blood. These receptors were obtained from a human donor in a cohort sampled during active COVID-19. CDR3s include the opening cysteine and the closing phenylalanine or tryptophan. D genes are given only for firm matches. A row's size may be missing; if present it is once, few, many or a size class.

size	V	D	J	CDR3	DNA
-	TRBV7-2	-	TRBJ2-5	CASSTGILETQYF	TGTGCCAGCAGCACGGGTATTTTAGAGACCCAGTACTTC
-	TRBV6-5	-	TRBJ1-2	CASSNRGDLGGYTF	TGTGCCAGCAGCAACCGGGGGGACCTCGGAGGCTACACCTTC
-	TRBV29-1	TRBD1	TRBJ1-1	CSVEMTGGYTEAFF	TGCAGCGTTGAGATGACAGGGGGTTACACTGAAGCTTTCTTT
few	TRBV11-3	TRBD1	TRBJ1-1	CASSLRTGYEAFF	TGTGCCAGCAGCCTGAGGACAGGGTATGAAGCTTTCTTT
-	TRBV18	TRBD2	TRBJ2-3	CASSPRHGGGVDTQYF	TGTGCCAGCTCACCACGTCACGGGGGAGGGGTAGATACGCAGTATTTT
once	TRBV7-2	TRBD2	TRBJ2-5	CASSLRGGETQYF	TGTGCCAGCAGCTTACGGGGGGGAGAGACCCAGTACTTC
-	TRBV6-5	TRBD2	TRBJ2-3	CASSRSGGREDTQYF	TGTGCCAGCAGCCGCTCGGGGGGGCGGGAAGATACGCAGTATTTT
-	TRBV7-2	TRBD2	TRBJ2-5	CASSLALAGRETQYF	TGTGCCAGCAGCTTAGCACTAGCGGGTCGAGAGACCCAGTACTTC
-	TRBV5-1	TRBD1	TRBJ2-4	CASSLTTGSKNIQYF	TGCGCCAGCAGCTTAACGACAGGGTCCAAAAACATTCAGTACTTC
-	TRBV5-1	TRBD2	TRBJ2-1	CASSLGSGGYNEQFF	TGCGCCAGCAGTCTCGGTAGCGGGGGATACAATGAGCAGTTCTTC
-	TRBV6-5	TRBD1	TRBJ2-7	CASKRWDRADEQYF	TGTGCCAGCAAGAGGTGGGACAGGGCCGACGAGCAGTACTTC
-	TRBV7-8	-	TRBJ1-1	CASSFSKGAEAFF	TGTGCCAGCAGCTTTTCGAAAGGGGCTGAAGCTTTCTTT
-	TRBV10-3	TRBD1	TRBJ1-2	CAISESAPQGGYTF	TGTGCCATCAGTGAGTCGGCACCACAGGGGGGCTACACCTTC
-	TRBV19	-	TRBJ1-5	CASSISGSNQPQHF	TGTGCCAGTAGTATATCGGGAAGCAATCAGCCCCAGCATTTT
-	TRBV28	TRBD1	TRBJ1-4	CASSFRPRGRGEKLFF	TGTGCCAGCAGTTTTCGCCCAAGGGGGCGCGGCGAAAAACTGTTTTTT
-	TRBV5-5	-	TRBJ1-4	CASNMGGEGTNEKLFF	TGTGCCAGCAACATGGGGGGAGAGGGGACTAATGAAAAACTGTTTTTT
-	TRBV19	TRBD2	TRBJ2-5	CASSSGRTQFETQYF	TGTGCCAGTAGTAGCGGGAGAACTCAATTTGAGACCCAGTACTTC
-	TRBV20-1	TRBD1	TRBJ1-2	CSAGTGYGYTF	TGCAGTGCCGGGACAGGCTATGGCTACACCTTC
-	TRBV19	-	TRBJ1-5	CASSIGFGQPQHF	TGTGCCAGTAGTATAGGGTTCGGTCAGCCCCAGCATTTT
-	TRBV19	TRBD1	TRBJ1-3	CASWTGDSGNTIYF	TGTGCCAGTTGGACAGGGGACTCTGGAAACACCATATATTTT
-	TRBV13	TRBD2	TRBJ2-5	CASSPTSGGRETQYF	TGTGCCAGCAGCCCGACTAGCGGGGGACGAGAGACCCAGTACTTC
-	TRBV6-1	-	TRBJ2-7	CASSVTGIGDTYEQYF	TGTGCCAGCAGTGTAACCGGGATTGGGGACACCTACGAGCAGTACTTC
once	TRBV3-1/TRBV3-2	TRBD2	TRBJ2-5	CASSQVPGLAVSMQETQYF	TGTGCCAGCAGCCAAGTTCCGGGACTAGCGGTGTCAATGCAAGAGACCCAGTACTTC
-	TRBV5-1	-	TRBJ2-7	CASSRGSSSYEQYF	TGCGCCAGCAGTAGAGGGAGCAGCTCCTACGAGCAGTACTTC
few	TRBV3-1/TRBV3-2	-	TRBJ2-7	CASSQERPGWYEQYF	TGTGCCAGCAGCCAAGAAAGGCCAGGGTGGTACGAGCAGTACTTC
-	TRBV7-2	-	TRBJ2-4	CASSLQDYKNIQYF	TGTGCCAGCAGCTTACAGGATTATAAAAACATTCAGTACTTC
once	TRBV19	-	TRBJ2-6	CASSIKSGANVLTF	TGTGCCAGTAGTATAAAATCGGGGGCCAACGTCCTGACTTTC
-	TRBV7-2	TRBD1	TRBJ2-7	CASSTGAEVSYEQYF	TGTGCCAGCAGCACAGGGGCGGAAGTATCCTACGAGCAGTACTTC
-	TRBV12-3/TRBV12-4	-	TRBJ2-2	CASIKATGELFF	TGTGCCAGCATCAAAGCTACCGGGGAGCTGTTTTTT
-	TRBV5-1	TRBD2	TRBJ2-1	CASSPPNPSGGAFNEQFF	TGCGCCAGCAGCCCGCCCAATCCTAGCGGGGGGGCCTTTAATGAGCAGTTCTTC
-	TRBV27	TRBD2	TRBJ2-7	CASSSRGGSYEQYF	TGTGCCAGCAGTTCTCGGGGGGGTTCCTACGAGCAGTACTTC
-	TRBV5-1	TRBD1	TRBJ1-2	CASSLSGGTVYGYTF	TGCGCCAGCAGCTTATCAGGGGGTACTGTCTATGGCTACACCTTC
-	TRBV30	-	TRBJ2-5	CAWSVPSLGFRGTQYF	TGTGCCTGGAGTGTACCATCATTGGGCTTTCGGGGGACCCAGTACTTC
-	TRBV5-1	-	TRBJ2-3	CASSLGLRTDTQYF	TGCGCCAGCAGCCTGGGACTCCGCACAGATACGCAGTATTTT
-	TRBV9	-	TRBJ1-1	CASSVAPAGEAFF	TGTGCCAGCAGCGTAGCTCCCGCGGGTGAAGCTTTCTTT
-	TRBV6-5	TRBD2	TRBJ2-2	CASSYSSGRIGELFF	TGTGCCAGCAGTTACTCTAGCGGGAGGATCGGGGAGCTGTTTTTT
-	TRBV5-6	-	TRBJ1-3	CASSQVGVSGNTIYF	TGTGCCAGCAGCCAGGTCGGGGTCTCTGGAAACACCATATATTTT
-	TRBV2	-	TRBJ2-1	CASSEPLYSYNEQFF	TGTGCCAGCAGTGAGCCCCTATACTCCTACAATGAGCAGTTCTTC
-	TRBV7-2	TRBD1	TRBJ1-2	CASSSKRQGESAGYTF	TGTGCCAGCAGCTCAAAGCGACAGGGGGAAAGTGCTGGCTACACCTTC
-	TRBV20-1	-	TRBJ1-1	CSASGQANTEAFF	TGCAGTGCTAGTGGGCAGGCAAACACTGAAGCTTTCTTT
few	TRBV14	-	TRBJ2-7	CASSQRTPETAYEQYF	TGTGCCAGCAGCCAAAGAACTCCGGAGACAGCCTACGAGCAGTACTTC